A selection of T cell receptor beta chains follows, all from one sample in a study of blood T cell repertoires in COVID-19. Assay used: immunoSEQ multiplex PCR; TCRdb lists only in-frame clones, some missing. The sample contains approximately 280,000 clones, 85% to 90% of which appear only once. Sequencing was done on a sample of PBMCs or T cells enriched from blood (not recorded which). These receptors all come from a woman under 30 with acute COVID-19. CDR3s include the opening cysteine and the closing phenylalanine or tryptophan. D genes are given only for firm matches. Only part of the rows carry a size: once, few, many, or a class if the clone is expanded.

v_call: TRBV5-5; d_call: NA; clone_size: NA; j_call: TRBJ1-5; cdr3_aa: CASSLAYLRTANQPQHF; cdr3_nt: TGTGCCAGCAGCTTGGCCTATTTGCGGACAGCTAATCAGCCCCAGCATTTT
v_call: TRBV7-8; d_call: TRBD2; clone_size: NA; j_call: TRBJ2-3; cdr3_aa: CASSLGLAGGDDTQYF; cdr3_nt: TGTGCCAGCAGCTTAGGACTAGCGGGAGGTGATGATACGCAGTATTTT
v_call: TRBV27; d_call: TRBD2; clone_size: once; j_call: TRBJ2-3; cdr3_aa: CASSSRLAVSTDTQYF; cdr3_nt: TGTGCCAGCAGTTCTCGACTAGCGGTTAGCACAGATACGCAGTATTTT
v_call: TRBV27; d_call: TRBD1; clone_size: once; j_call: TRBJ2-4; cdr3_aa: CASSTIVRGTGLYF; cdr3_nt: TGTGCCAGCAGTACAATAGTCCGAGGGACAGGGTTGTACTTC
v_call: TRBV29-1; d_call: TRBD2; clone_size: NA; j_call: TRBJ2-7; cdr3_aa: CSVGGTSGDGGDEQYF; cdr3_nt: TGCAGCGTTGGTGGGACTAGCGGGGATGGAGGAGACGAGCAGTACTTC
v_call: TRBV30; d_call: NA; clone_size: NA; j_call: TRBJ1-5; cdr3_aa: CAWRAGHSNQPQHF; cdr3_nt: TGTGCCTGGAGGGCAGGCCATAGCAATCAGCCCCAGCATTTT
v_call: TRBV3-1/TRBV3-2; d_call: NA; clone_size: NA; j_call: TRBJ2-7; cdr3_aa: CASSQIFDSYEQYF; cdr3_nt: TGTGCCAGCAGCCAGATATTCGACAGCTACGAGCAGTACTTC
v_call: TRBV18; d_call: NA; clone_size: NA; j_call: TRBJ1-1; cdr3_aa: CASSPGAMNTEAFF; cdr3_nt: TGTGCCAGCTCACCGGGCGCGATGAACACTGAAGCTTTCTTT
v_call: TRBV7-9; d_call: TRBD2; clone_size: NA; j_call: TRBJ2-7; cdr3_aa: CATNEASGARYEQYF; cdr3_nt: TGTGCCACAAATGAAGCTAGCGGGGCTCGCTACGAGCAGTACTTC
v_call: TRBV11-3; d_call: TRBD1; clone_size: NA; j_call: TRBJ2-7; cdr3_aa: CASSMGQSEQYF; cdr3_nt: TGTGCCAGCAGCATGGGACAGAGCGAGCAGTACTTC
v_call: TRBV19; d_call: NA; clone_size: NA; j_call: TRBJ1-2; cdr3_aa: CASSPRGYGYTF; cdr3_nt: TGTGCCAGTAGTCCCAGGGGCTATGGCTACACCTTC
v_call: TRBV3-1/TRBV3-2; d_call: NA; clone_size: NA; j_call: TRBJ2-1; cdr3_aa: CASSSGTGSYNEQFF; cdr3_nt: TGTGCCAGCAGCTCCGGGACCGGGAGCTACAATGAGCAGTTCTTC
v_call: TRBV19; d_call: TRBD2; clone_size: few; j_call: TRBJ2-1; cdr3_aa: CASSINRGLAASNEQFF; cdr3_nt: TGTGCCAGTAGTATAAATCGGGGACTAGCGGCGAGCAATGAGCAGTTCTTC
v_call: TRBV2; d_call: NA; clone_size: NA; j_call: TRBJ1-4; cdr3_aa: CASILGGKEKLFF; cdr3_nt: NA
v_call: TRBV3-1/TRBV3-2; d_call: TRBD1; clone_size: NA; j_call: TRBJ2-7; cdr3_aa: CASSLRDRDYEQYF; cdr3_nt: TGTGCCAGCAGCCTCAGGGACAGGGACTACGAGCAGTACTTC
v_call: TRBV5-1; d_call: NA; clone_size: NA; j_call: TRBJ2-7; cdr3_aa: CASSFEGGGYEQYF; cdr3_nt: TGCGCCAGCAGCTTTGAGGGAGGGGGCTACGAGCAGTACTTC
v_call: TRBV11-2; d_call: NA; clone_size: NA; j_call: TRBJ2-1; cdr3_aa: CASSYGEVGYNEQFF; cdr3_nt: TGTGCCAGCAGCTACGGGGAGGTGGGGTACAATGAGCAGTTCTTC
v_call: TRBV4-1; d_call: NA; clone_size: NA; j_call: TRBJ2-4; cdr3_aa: CASSGTPIAKNIQYF; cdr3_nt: TGCGCCAGCAGTGGGACACCGATAGCCAAAAACATTCAGTACTTC
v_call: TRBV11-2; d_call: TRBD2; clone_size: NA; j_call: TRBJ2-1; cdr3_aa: CASLLKAGLRYNEQFF; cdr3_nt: TGTGCCAGCTTGCTGAAAGCGGGATTGAGGTACAATGAGCAGTTCTTC
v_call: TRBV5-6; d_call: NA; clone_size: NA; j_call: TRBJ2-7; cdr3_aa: CASSLGGPAYEQYF; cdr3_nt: TGTGCCAGCAGCTTGGGAGGGCCCGCCTACGAGCAGTACTTC
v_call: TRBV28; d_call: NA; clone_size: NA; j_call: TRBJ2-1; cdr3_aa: CASSLHAVSYNEQFF; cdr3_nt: TGTGCCAGCAGTTTACACGCGGTCTCCTACAATGAGCAGTTCTTC
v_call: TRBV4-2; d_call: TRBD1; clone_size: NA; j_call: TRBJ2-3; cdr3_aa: CASSQDKRGQGVQYF; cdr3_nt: TGTGCCAGCAGCCAAGATAAGCGGGGACAGGGTGTTCAGTATTTT
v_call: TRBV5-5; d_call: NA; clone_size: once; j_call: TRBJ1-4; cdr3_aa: CASSFAGWLATNEKLFF; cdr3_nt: TGTGCCAGCAGCTTTGCGGGGTGGTTAGCAACTAATGAAAAACTGTTTTTT
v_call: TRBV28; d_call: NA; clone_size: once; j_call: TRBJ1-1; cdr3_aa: CASSQFRREIEAFF; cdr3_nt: TGTGCCAGCAGCCAATTCCGCCGGGAAATTGAAGCTTTCTTT
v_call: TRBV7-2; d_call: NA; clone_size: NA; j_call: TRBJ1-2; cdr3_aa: CASSLVGGEYGYTF; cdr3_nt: TGTGCCAGCAGCTTAGTAGGGGGAGAATATGGCTACACCTTC
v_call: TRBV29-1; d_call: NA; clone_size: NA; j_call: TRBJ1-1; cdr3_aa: CSVSSGGNTEAFF; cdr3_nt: TGCAGCGTTTCTAGTGGGGGCAACACTGAAGCTTTCTTT
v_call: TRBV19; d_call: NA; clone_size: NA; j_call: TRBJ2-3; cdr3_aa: CASSDRQGTDTQYF; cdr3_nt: TGTGCCAGTAGTGATCGGCAGGGCACAGATACGCAGTATTTT
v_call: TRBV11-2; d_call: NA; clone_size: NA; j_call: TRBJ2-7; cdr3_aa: CASSLDLGRSTLYEQYF; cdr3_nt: TGTGCCAGCAGCTTAGATCTGGGGAGGTCGACCCTCTACGAGCAGTACTTC
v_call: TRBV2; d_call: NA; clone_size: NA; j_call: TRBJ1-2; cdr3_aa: CASSENRGYGYTF; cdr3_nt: TGTGCCAGCAGTGAAAATAGGGGCTATGGCTACACCTTC
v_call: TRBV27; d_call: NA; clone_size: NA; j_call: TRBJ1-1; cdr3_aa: CASSPQGRVNTEAFF; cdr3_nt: TGTGCCAGCAGTCCACAGGGCCGGGTGAACACTGAAGCTTTCTTT
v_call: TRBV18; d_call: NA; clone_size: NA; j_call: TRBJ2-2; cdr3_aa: CASSPRSPGSVTGELFF; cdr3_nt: TGTGCCAGCTCACCAAGGTCTCCGGGGAGCGTCACCGGGGAGCTGTTTTTT
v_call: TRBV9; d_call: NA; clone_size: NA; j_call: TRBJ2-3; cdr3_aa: CASSVGTTDTQYF; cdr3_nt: TGTGCCAGCAGCGTAGGGACAACAGATACGCAGTATTTT